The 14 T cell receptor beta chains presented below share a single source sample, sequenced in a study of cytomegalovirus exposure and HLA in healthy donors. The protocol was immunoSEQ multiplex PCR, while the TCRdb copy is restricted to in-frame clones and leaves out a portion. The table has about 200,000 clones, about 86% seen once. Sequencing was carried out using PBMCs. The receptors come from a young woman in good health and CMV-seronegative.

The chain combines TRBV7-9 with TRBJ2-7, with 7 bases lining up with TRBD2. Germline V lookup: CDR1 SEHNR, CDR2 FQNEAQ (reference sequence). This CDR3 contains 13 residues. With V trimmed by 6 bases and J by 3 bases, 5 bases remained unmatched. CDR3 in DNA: TGTGCCAGCAGAACCGGGACTAACTACGAGCAGTACTTC. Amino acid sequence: CASRTGTNYEQYF. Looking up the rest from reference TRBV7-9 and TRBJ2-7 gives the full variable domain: DTGVSQNPRHKITKRGQNVTFRCDPISEHNRLYWYRQTLGQGPEFLTYFQNEAQLEKSRLLSDRFSAERPKGSFSTLEIQRTEQGDSAMYLCASRTGTNYEQYFGPGTRLTVT.

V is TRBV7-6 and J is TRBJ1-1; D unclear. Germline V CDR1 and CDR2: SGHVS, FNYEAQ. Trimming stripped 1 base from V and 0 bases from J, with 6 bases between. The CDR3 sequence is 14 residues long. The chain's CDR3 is CASSLGLLNTEAFF. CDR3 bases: TGTGCCAGCAGCTTAGGACTACTGAACACTGAAGCTTTCTTT. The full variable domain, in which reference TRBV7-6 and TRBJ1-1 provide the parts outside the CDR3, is GAGVSQSPRYKVTKRGQDVALRCDPISGHVSLYWYRQALGQGPEFLTYFNYEAQQDKSGLPNDRFSAERPEGSISTLTIQRTEQRDSAMYRCASSLGLLNTEAFFGQGTRLTVV.

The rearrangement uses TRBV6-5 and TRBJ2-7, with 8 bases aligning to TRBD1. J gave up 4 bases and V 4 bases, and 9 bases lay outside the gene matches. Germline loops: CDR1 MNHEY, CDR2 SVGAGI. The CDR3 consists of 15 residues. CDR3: CASSFFEGQGYEQYF. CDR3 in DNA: TGTGCCAGCAGTTTTTTCGAAGGACAGGGTTACGAGCAGTACTTC.

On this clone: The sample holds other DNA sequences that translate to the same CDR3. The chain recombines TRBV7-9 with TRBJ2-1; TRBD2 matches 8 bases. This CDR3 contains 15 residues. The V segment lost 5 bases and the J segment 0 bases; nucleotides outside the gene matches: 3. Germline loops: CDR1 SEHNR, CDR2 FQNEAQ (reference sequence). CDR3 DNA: TGTGCCAGCAGCCCAAGCGGGAGCTCCTACAATGAGCAGTTCTTC. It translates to CASSPSGSSYNEQFF.

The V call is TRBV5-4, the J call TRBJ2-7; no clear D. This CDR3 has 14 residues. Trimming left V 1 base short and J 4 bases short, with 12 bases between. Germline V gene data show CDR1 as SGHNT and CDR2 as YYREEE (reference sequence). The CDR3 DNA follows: TGTGCCAGCAGCTTGAACTCAGACTCATACGAGCAGTACTTC. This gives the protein CASSLNSDSYEQYF.

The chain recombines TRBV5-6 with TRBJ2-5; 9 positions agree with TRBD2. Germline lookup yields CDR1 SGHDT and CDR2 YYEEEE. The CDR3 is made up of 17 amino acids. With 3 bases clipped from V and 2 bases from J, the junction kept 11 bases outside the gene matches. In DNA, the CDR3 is TGTGCCAGCAGCTGGGACCGTAGCGGGGGCCTTCAAGAGACCCAGTACTTC. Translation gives CASSWDRSGGLQETQYF.

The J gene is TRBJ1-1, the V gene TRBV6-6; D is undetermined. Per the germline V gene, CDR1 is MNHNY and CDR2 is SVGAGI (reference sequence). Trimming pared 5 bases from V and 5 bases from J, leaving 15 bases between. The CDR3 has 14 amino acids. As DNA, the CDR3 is TGTGCCAGCAGTGCCCTGACCGCGGGGACTGAAGCTTTCTTT. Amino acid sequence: CASSALTAGTEAFF.

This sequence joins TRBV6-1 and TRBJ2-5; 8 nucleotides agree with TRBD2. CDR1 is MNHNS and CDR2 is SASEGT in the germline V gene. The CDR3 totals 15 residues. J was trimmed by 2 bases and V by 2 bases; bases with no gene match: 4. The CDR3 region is CASSERLAPQETQYF. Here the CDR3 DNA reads TGTGCCAGCAGTGAACGACTAGCGCCACAAGAGACCCAGTACTTC.

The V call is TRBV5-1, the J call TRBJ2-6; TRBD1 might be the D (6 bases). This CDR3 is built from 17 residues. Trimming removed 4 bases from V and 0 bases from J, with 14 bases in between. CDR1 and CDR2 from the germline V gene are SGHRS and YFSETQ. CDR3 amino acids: CASSVGAMSSGANVLTF. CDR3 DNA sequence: TGCGCCAGCAGCGTGGGGGCCATGAGCTCTGGGGCCAACGTCCTGACTTTC.

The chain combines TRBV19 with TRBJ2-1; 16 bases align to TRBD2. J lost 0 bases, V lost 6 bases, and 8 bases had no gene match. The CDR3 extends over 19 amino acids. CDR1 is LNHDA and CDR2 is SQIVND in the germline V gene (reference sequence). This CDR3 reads CASRKGLAGGEASYNEQFF. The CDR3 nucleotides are TGTGCCAGTAGAAAGGGACTAGCGGGAGGGGAAGCCTCCTACAATGAGCAGTTCTTC.

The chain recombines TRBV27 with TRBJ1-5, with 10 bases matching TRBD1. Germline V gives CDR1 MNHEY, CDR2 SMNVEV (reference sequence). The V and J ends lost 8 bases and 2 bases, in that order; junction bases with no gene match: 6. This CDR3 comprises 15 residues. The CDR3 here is CASGRGTGGNQPQHF. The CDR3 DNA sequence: TGTGCCAGCGGGAGAGGGACAGGGGGCAATCAGCCCCAGCATTTT.

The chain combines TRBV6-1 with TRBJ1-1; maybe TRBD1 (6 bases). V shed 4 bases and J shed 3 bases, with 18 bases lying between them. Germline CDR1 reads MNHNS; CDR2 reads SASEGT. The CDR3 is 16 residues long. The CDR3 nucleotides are TGTGCCAGCAGTGCGTCTCCAGGGGCTACTGACACTGAAGCTTTCTTT. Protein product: CASSASPGATDTEAFF.

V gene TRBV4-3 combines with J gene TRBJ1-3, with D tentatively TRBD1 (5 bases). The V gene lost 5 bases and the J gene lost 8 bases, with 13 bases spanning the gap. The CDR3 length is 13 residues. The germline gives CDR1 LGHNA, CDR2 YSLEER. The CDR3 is CASSGGAEDTIYF. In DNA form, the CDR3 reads TGCGCCAGCAGCGGAGGGGCAGAAGACACCATATATTTT.

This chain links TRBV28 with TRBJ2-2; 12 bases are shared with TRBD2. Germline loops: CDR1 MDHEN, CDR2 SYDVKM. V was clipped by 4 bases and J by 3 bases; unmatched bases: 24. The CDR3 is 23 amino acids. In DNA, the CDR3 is TGTGCCAGCAGTTCAAATCGGGTTACTAGGACTAGCGGGAAGGGTATTTACACCGGGGAGCTGTTTTTT. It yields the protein CASSSNRVTRTSGKGIYTGELFF.